These 29 T cell receptor beta chains were all obtained from the same sample, sequenced in a study of Graves' ophthalmopathy and Graves' hyperthyroidism. RNA transcripts were the template, and TCR beta CDR3 regions were amplified from them. An initial RT-PCR round employing HTBI primers preceded a second-round multiplex PCR. TCRdb passed the multiplex PCR reads through MiXCR, listing each CDR3 protein once. The sample yields about 620,000 distinct CDR3 sequences, about a fifth seen once. Sequences were obtained from peripheral blood. All receptors derive from a woman aged 18-29 years with stable Graves' hyperthyroidism. Some clones in this sample may be carry-over from other donors' samples.

There are many counts of this clonotype. This chain links TRBV6-1 with TRBJ2-5; the D gene is possibly TRBD1 (6 bases). The V and J ends lost 7 bases and 1 base respectively, with 16 bases between them. From germline, CDR1 is MNHNS and CDR2 SASEGT. This CDR3 is built from 15 residues. The DNA of the CDR3 is TGTGCCAGCACCCTCCGGGACAACAGCCAAGAGACCCAGTACTTC. Translating gives CASTLRDNSQETQYF.

This clonotype has just a few counts. V usage is TRBV5-1 and J usage is TRBJ2-2; the match to TRBD1 covers 7 bases. V lost 4 bases to trimming and J lost 4 bases; unmatched junction nucleotides: 19. CDR3 length: 19 amino acids. Per the germline V gene, CDR1 is SGHRS and CDR2 is YFSETQ. The CDR3 bases are TGCGCCAGCAGCACTCATGTAGGGACAGCACAGAGAACCACCGGGGAGCTGTTTTTT. This sequence encodes CASSTHVGTAQRTTGELFF. The full variable domain, rest sourced from reference TRBV5-1 and TRBJ2-2, is KAGVTQTPRYLIKTRGQQVTLSCSPISGHRSVSWYQQTPGQGLQFLFEYFSETQRNKGNFPGRFSGRQFSNSRSEMNVSTLELGDSALYLCASSTHVGTAQRTTGELFFGEGSRLTVL.

This clonotype was detected a few times. The V gene is TRBV3-1, the J gene TRBJ2-7; the D is unclear. Trimming pared 4 bases from V and 2 bases from J, leaving 15 bases between. The CDR3 spans 15 residues. Germline loops: CDR1 LGHDT, CDR2 YNNKEL (reference sequence). CDR3 residues: CASSPDPGRTYEQYF. CDR3 bases: TGTGCCAGCAGCCCAGACCCAGGTAGGACCTACGAGCAGTACTTC.

This clonotype was seen repeatedly, ten times or more. The rearrangement uses TRBV6-5 and TRBJ2-5; D ambiguous. CDR3 length: 14 amino acids. Germline CDR1 reads MNHEY; CDR2 reads SVGAGI. Trimming removed 6 bases at V and 2 bases at J, with 13 bases between. For the CDR3, the DNA is TGTGCCAGCAGGGGCTTGGGCAGACAAGAGACCCAGTACTTC. As protein: CASRGLGRQETQYF.

There are many counts of this clonotype. This sequence joins TRBV18 and TRBJ1-5; 9 bases are shared with TRBD1. The CDR3 is 15 amino acids. The V gene's germline CDR1 is KGHSH and CDR2 LQKENI. Trimming removed 1 base from V and 5 bases from J; junction bases left unmatched: 3. CDR3 sequence: CASSPLGQGDQPQHF. In DNA, the CDR3 is TGTGCCAGCTCACCACTGGGACAGGGCGATCAGCCCCAGCATTTT.

Only one count was recorded for this clonotype. J is TRBJ2-2 and V is TRBV6-1; 9 nucleotides agree with TRBD1. CDR1 and CDR2 from the germline V gene are MNHNS and SASEGT. After removal of 6 bases from V and 5 bases from J, the junction contained 13 bases not matched to a gene. The CDR3 extends over 17 amino acids. The CDR3 nucleotides read TGTGCCAGCAGCAAAATACCGGGACAGGGTTATACCGGGGAGCTGTTTTTT. It codes for CASSKIPGQGYTGELFF.

The J gene is TRBJ1-2, the V gene TRBV14; TRBD1 matches 7 bases. The CDR3 covers 15 residues. Trimming at V came to 2 bases and at J to 7 bases, leaving 10 bases not matched to a gene. The germline gives CDR1 SGHDN, CDR2 FVKESK. The CDR3 spells CASSQLQGTGGGYTF. The CDR3, as DNA: TGTGCCAGCAGCCAATTACAGGGGACGGGAGGTGGCTACACCTTC.

This clonotype has ten or more counts. CDR3 sequence: CASSISGRNTEAFF. The CDR3 DNA sequence: TGTGCCAGTAGTATCTCCGGCAGGAACACTGAAGCTTTCTTT. The genes are TRBV19 and TRBJ1-1; no definite D call. The length of the CDR3 is 14 residues. Germline V CDR1 and CDR2: LNHDA, SQIVND (reference sequence). V was clipped by 3 bases and J by 1 base, with 9 bases between them.

The chain recombines TRBV6-1 with TRBJ2-5, with 8 bases matching TRBD2. In germline, CDR1 is MNHNS, CDR2 SASEGT. The V segment lost 4 bases and the J segment 6 bases; nucleotides outside the gene matches: 13. The CDR3 length is 16 residues. Written as DNA, the CDR3 is TGTGCCAGCAGTGTCCGCCCTGGACTAGCTAGAAAGACCCAGTACTTC. Amino acids: CASSVRPGLARKTQYF.

The chain combines TRBV27 with TRBJ2-7; D is unclear. Germline V gene lookup returns CDR1 MNHEY and CDR2 SMNVEV (reference sequence). This CDR3 is 14 amino acids long. Deletions cut 10 bases from V and 1 base from J, with 17 bases between. The CDR3 region has the DNA TGTGCCACCGCAACTGAATTTCTTTCCTACGAGCAGTACTTC. Translating gives CATATEFLSYEQYF.

This clonotype was counted only a few times. The chain combines TRBV6-1 with TRBJ1-2, with TRBD1 matching over 10 bases. CDR3 length equals 12 residues. Germline values: CDR1 MNHNS, CDR2 SASEGT. Unmatched junction bases numbered 5, after V lost 6 bases and J lost 10 bases. The CDR3 loop is CASRRGQGNYTF. The CDR3, as DNA: TGTGCCAGCAGGCGGGGACAGGGGAACTACACCTTC.

There are many counts of this clonotype. The CDR3 sequence: CASMQADAQETQYF. In nucleotides, the CDR3 is TGTGCCAGCATGCAAGCGGACGCTCAAGAGACCCAGTACTTC. This chain uses TRBV7-9 with TRBJ2-5; D may be TRBD2 (5 bases). The CDR3 consists of 14 residues. The V gene's germline CDR1 is SEHNR and CDR2 FQNEAQ (reference sequence). V lost 7 bases to trimming and J lost 2 bases, with 14 bases between them.

The chain joins TRBV30 to TRBJ1-1, with a weak D call TRBD1 (6 bases). The CDR3 totals 14 residues. The ends were cut back, 3 bases at V and 1 base at J, with 12 bases in the middle. Per germline, CDR1 GTSNPN and CDR2 SVGIG (reference sequence). The CDR3 spells CAWRTGGGNTEAFF. CDR3 coding DNA: TGTGCCTGGAGGACAGGCGGCGGGAACACTGAAGCTTTCTTT.

This clonotype appeared many times. The rearrangement joins TRBV6-1 to TRBJ1-2; D is perhaps TRBD1 (5 bases). Germline-derived CDR1 and CDR2 are MNHNS and SASEGT. Trimming shortened V by 7 bases and J by 8 bases, and 17 bases separated the two germline ends. This CDR3 is 13 amino acids long. In DNA, the CDR3 is TGTGCCAGCACCCTCGACGGGACGAAAGGCTACACCTTC. Translation: CASTLDGTKGYTF.

The table lists this clonotype with many counts. In DNA form, the CDR3 reads TGTGCCAGCCTCAGGAGGGCGGCGGGGGAGACCCAGTACTTC. Translated, it gives CASLRRAAGETQYF. The chain couples TRBV6-1 to TRBJ2-5; perhaps TRBD2 as D (6 bases). CDR1 is MNHNS and CDR2 is SASEGT in the germline V gene. The CDR3 length is 14 residues. V shed 8 bases and J shed 5 bases, with 18 bases lying between them.

The gene calls are TRBV6-1 and TRBJ1-5, with 8 bases matching TRBD1. Trimming removed 7 bases from V and 3 bases from J; junction bases left unmatched: 8. CDR3 length equals 15 residues. Germline assignment: CDR1 MNHNS and CDR2 SASEGT. The CDR3 nucleotides are TGTGCCAGCACCCAAAGGACAGGGAACAATCAGCCCCAGCATTTT. It translates to CASTQRTGNNQPQHF.

The V and J genes are TRBV27 and TRBJ1-2; D possibly corresponds to TRBD1 (6 bases). V dropped 4 bases and J dropped 1 base, with 25 bases sitting between them. CDR3 size: 19 residues. Germline assignment: CDR1 MNHEY and CDR2 SMNVEV (reference sequence). The CDR3 sequence: CASSSHAPGAQGYNYGYTF. DNA for the CDR3: TGTGCCAGCAGTTCGCACGCACCAGGGGCTCAAGGATATAACTATGGCTACACCTTC.

In its sample, this clonotype was seen many times. The chain is built from TRBV29-1 and TRBJ1-1; D unclear. This CDR3 has 13 residues. Germline CDR1 is SQVTM and CDR2 is ANQGSEA. The V end lost 4 bases, the J end lost 0 bases, and 9 bases lay between the germline ends. In DNA form, the CDR3 reads TGCAGCGTTGTTCGAAGGATGAACACTGAAGCTTTCTTT. The encoded protein is CSVVRRMNTEAFF.

The table lists this clonotype with many counts. The rearrangement links TRBV28 to TRBJ2-5, with 11 nucleotides matching TRBD2. Germline V gene data show CDR1 as MDHEN and CDR2 as SYDVKM. V was clipped by 5 bases and J by 5 bases; unmatched bases: 10. This CDR3 is 16 amino acids long. CDR3 region: CASSRLSGRALETQYF. CDR3 bases: TGTGCCAGCAGTCGACTTAGCGGGAGGGCCTTGGAGACCCAGTACTTC.

This clonotype has a handful of counts. The rearrangement links TRBV30 to TRBJ2-7; TRBD1 matches at 10 bases. CDR3 length: 16 residues. The J segment lost 1 base and the V segment lost 2 bases, leaving 8 bases of the junction unmatched. Germline CDR1 GTSNPN, CDR2 SVGIG (reference sequence). The CDR3 DNA reads TGTGCCTGGAGTAGAGGGTCGGGACAGGGGTCCTACGAGCAGTACTTC. Translated: CAWSRGSGQGSYEQYF.

This chain links TRBV9 with TRBJ2-7, with 7 bases aligning to TRBD2. CDR3 size: 16 residues. In germline, CDR1 is SGDLS, CDR2 YYNGEE. V lost 0 bases, J lost 3 bases, and 9 bases stayed unmatched. The CDR3 nucleotides are TGTGCCAGCAGCGTAGAGGGTTGGGGACTAATCTACGAGCAGTACTTC. Translation: CASSVEGWGLIYEQYF. The full variable domain, completed using reference TRBV9 and TRBJ2-7, is DSGVTQTPKHLITATGQRVTLRCSPRSGDLSVYWYQQSLDQGLQFLIQYYNGEERAKGNILERFSAQQFPDLHSELNLSSLELGDSALYFCASSVEGWGLIYEQYFGPGTRLTVT.

This clonotype has ten or more counts. The rearrangement links TRBV20-1 to TRBJ1-2, with 8 positions matching TRBD1. The CDR3 extends over 15 amino acids. The junction had 12 bases not matched to a gene; V was cut back by 5 bases and J by 4 bases. Germline CDR1 DFQATT, CDR2 SNEGSKA (reference sequence). The chain's CDR3 is CSAPLETGEIYGYTF. CDR3 in DNA: TGCAGTGCTCCCCTGGAGACAGGGGAAATCTATGGCTACACCTTC.

This clonotype was recorded at least ten times. The rearrangement joins TRBV15 to TRBJ2-7, with D unclear. This CDR3 spans 13 amino acids. V lost 0 bases, J lost 6 bases, and 9 bases lay in between. Germline V CDR1 and CDR2: LNHNV, YYDKDF (reference sequence). The CDR3 DNA reads TGTGCCACCAGCAGAGATAAAGGACGCGAGCAGTACTTC. Translating gives CATSRDKGREQYF.

This clonotype was found many times. This chain joins TRBV12-3 or TRBV12-4 and TRBJ1-5; D perhaps matches TRBD1 (5 bases). The CDR3 length is 16 residues. V lost 7 bases, J lost 1 base, and 17 bases lay in between. The CDR3: CASTQSGRGSNQPQHF. In nucleotides, the CDR3 is TGTGCCAGCACCCAGTCAGGGCGCGGGAGCAATCAGCCCCAGCATTTT.

This clonotype was observed many times. The V and J genes are TRBV20-1 and TRBJ1-1, with a possible D match to TRBD1 (5 bases). CDR3 length equals 15 residues. V lost 0 bases to trimming and J lost 0 bases, with 11 bases between them. Per the germline V gene, CDR1 is DFQATT and CDR2 is SNEGSKA (reference sequence). CDR3 region: CSARDLGGMNTEAFF. CDR3 in DNA: TGCAGTGCTAGAGATCTTGGGGGGATGAACACTGAAGCTTTCTTT.

This clonotype was detected ten times or more. The chain has TRBV10-3 and TRBJ1-1; D possibly corresponds to TRBD1 (6 bases). This CDR3 has 11 amino acids. Trimming pared 4 bases from V and 9 bases from J, leaving 9 bases between. The germline gives CDR1 ENHRY, CDR2 SYGVKD. The CDR3 is CAISGQGKAFF. CDR3 nucleotides: TGTGCCATCAGTGGGCAGGGGAAAGCTTTCTTT.

This chain connects TRBV12-3 or TRBV12-4 to TRBJ1-1, with 8 bases that match TRBD1. The V segment lost 7 bases and the J segment 1 base; nucleotides outside the gene matches: 5. The CDR3 is 14 residues long. CDR3 amino acids: CASNTDRGNTEAFF. The DNA of the CDR3 is TGTGCCAGCAATACTGACAGGGGGAACACTGAAGCTTTCTTT.

This clonotype was seen a few times. This rearrangement joins TRBV27 to TRBJ1-1; a possible D gene is TRBD1 (5 bases). Trimming cost V 7 bases and J 5 bases, with 14 bases left between them. The CDR3 is 13 amino acids. Germline V gene data show CDR1 as MNHEY and CDR2 as SMNVEV (reference sequence). The DNA of the CDR3 is TGTGCCAGCATCCAAGTGGGGCGAACTGAAGCTTTCTTT. It encodes CASIQVGRTEAFF.

This clonotype occurred many times. The chain combines TRBV30 with TRBJ1-5, with D unclear. The CDR3 is 14 amino acids. V was pared by 2 bases and J by 7 bases, with 15 bases between. Germline V gene sequence: CDR1 GTSNPN, CDR2 SVGIG (reference sequence). This CDR3 reads CAWSPISTGQPQHF. For the CDR3, the DNA is TGTGCCTGGAGTCCTATCAGCACGGGGCAGCCCCAGCATTTT.